The rows below give T cell receptor beta chains drawn from one sample of a study of T cells in Graves' hyperthyroidism and ophthalmopathy. TCRdb redid the calling of the multiplex PCR reads with MiXCR, one entry per CDR3 protein. Of about 500,000 distinct CDR3 sequences listed, more than 15% are singletons. Source material: blood. All receptors derive from a woman aged 25-40 years with Graves' ophthalmopathy. Both conserved end residues are part of each CDR3. D genes are given only for firm matches. Expanded clones are given a class, and other clones once, few, many or no size at all.

D gene	clone size	CDR3 length	V gene	J gene	CDR3 DNA	CDR3 protein
TRBD1	many	14	TRBV11-2	TRBJ1-2	TGTGCCAGCAGCTTCCGGGACAGCATCTATGGCTACACCTTC	CASSFRDSIYGYTF
NA	many	13	TRBV28	TRBJ2-5	TGTGCCAGCAACTCGGCGGGCCAGTGGGCCCAGTACTTC	CASNSAGQWAQYF
TRBD1	NA	14	TRBV20-1	TRBJ1-6	TGCAGTGCTAGAGTCACAGGGGGTAATTCACCCCTCCACTTT	CSARVTGGNSPLHF
NA	NA	12	TRBV29-1	TRBJ2-1	TGCAGCGTTGTTAAAGACATCAATGAGCAGTTCTTC	CSVVKDINEQFF
NA	few	13	TRBV7-8	TRBJ2-3	TGTGCCAGCAGCTTCTCGGACGGAAATACGCAGTATTTT	CASSFSDGNTQYF
TRBD2	many	18	TRBV20-1	TRBJ2-7	TGCAGTGCTAGGATGGGGACTAGCGGAGAGGGGAGCTCCTACGAGCAGTACTTC	CSARMGTSGEGSSYEQYF
NA	NA	14	TRBV12-3/TRBV12-4	TRBJ2-7	TGTGCCAGCAGTTTTTGGGACTTCTCCTACGAGCAGTACTTC	CASSFWDFSYEQYF
TRBD2	many	13	TRBV30	TRBJ2-1	TGTGCCTGGACCGGGACTATAAACAATGAGCAGTTCTTC	CAWTGTINNEQFF
NA	few	14	TRBV7-2	TRBJ2-7	TGTGCCAGCAGCTTGCCAGGGGTTACCTACGAGCAGTACTTC	CASSLPGVTYEQYF
NA	NA	15	TRBV5-1	TRBJ2-4	TGCGCCAGCAGCTTGCCGGGGATAACCAAAAACATTCAGTACTTC	CASSLPGITKNIQYF
TRBD1	few	14	TRBV6-2/TRBV6-3	TRBJ1-5	TGTGCCAGCAGCGCTACAGGGGGGACTCGGCCCCAGCATTTT	CASSATGGTRPQHF
NA	few	12	TRBV29-1	TRBJ1-1	TGCAGCGGTGTTAAGTTTACCACTGAAGCTTTCTTT	CSGVKFTTEAFF
NA	many	14	TRBV5-6	TRBJ1-5	TGTGCCAGCAGCTTCTTTGGGGACGATCAGCCCCAGCATTTT	CASSFFGDDQPQHF
TRBD2	few	17	TRBV5-4	TRBJ2-2	TGTGCCAGCAGCTTTGTTTTTTGGGGCGGGAGCACCGGGGAGCTGTTTTTT	CASSFVFWGGSTGELFF
NA	many	14	TRBV12-3/TRBV12-4	TRBJ2-1	TGTGCCAGCAGCCTCGCAACTGGGGATTCGGGGCAGTTCTTC	CASSLATGDSGQFF
NA	many	14	TRBV28	TRBJ2-3	TGTGCCAGCAGTTTATCGGTTACCACAGATACGCAGTATTTT	CASSLSVTTDTQYF
NA	many	13	TRBV27	TRBJ2-7	TGTGCCAGCAGTTATACCCCGTTGAGGGAGCAGTACTTC	CASSYTPLREQYF